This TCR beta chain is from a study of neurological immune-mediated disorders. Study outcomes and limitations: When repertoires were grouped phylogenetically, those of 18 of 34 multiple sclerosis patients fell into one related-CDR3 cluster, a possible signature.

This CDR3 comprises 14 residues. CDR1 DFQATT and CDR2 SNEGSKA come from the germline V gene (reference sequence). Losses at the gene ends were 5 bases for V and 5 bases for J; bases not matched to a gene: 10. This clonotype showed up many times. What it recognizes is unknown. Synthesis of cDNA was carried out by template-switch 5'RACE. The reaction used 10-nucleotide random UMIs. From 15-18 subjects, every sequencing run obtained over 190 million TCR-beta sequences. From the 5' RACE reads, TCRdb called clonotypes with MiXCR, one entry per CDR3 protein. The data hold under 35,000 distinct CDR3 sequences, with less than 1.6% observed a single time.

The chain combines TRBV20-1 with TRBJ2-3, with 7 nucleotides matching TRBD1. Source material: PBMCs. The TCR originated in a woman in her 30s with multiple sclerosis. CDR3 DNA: TGCAGTGCTCAACAGGGGAGCGGTGTAGATACGCAGTATTTT. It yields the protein CSAQQGSGVDTQYF.